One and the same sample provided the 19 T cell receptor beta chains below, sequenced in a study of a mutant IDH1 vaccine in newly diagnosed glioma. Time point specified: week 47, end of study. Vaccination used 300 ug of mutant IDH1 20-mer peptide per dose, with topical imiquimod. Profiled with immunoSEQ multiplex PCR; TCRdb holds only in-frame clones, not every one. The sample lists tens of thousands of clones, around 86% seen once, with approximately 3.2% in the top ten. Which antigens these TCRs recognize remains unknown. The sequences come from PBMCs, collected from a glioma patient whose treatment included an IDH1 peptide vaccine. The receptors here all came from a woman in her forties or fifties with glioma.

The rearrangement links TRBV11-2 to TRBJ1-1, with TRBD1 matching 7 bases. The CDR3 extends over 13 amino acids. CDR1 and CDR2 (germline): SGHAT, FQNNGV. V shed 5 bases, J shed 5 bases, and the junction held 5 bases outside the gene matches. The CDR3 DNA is TGTGCCAGCAGCCTATCAGGGGGAACTGAAGCTTTCTTT. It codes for CASSLSGGTEAFF.

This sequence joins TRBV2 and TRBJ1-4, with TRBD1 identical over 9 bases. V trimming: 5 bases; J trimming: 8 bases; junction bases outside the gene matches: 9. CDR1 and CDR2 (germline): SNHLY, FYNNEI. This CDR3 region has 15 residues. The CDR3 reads CASSFPTGGREKLFF. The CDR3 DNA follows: TGTGCCAGCAGTTTTCCGACAGGGGGTCGCGAAAAACTGTTTTTT.

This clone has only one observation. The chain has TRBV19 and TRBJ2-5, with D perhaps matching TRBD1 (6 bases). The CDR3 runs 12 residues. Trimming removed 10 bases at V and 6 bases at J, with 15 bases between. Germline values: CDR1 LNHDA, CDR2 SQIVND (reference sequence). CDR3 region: CATSTGPKTQYF. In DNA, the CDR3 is TGTGCCACCTCTACAGGGCCTAAGACCCAGTACTTC.

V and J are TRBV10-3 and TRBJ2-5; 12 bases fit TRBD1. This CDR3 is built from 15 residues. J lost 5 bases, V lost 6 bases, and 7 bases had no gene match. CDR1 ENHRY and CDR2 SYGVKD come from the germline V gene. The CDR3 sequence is CAIRPGQGADETQYF. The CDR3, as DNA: TGTGCCATCAGACCGGGACAGGGGGCGGATGAGACCCAGTACTTC.

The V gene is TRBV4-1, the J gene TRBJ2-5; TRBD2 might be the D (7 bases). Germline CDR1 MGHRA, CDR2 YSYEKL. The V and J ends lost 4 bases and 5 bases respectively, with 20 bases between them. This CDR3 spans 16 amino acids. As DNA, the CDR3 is TGCGCCAGCAGCCTGTGGGGGGGGCCCCAGTCGGAGACCCAGTACTTC. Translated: CASSLWGGPQSETQYF.

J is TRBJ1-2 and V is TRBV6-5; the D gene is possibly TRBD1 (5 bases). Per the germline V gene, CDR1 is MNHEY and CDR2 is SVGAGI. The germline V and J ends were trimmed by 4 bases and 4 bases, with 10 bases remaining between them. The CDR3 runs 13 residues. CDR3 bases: TGTGCCAGCAGTTCACAGGCATCCTATGGCTACACCTTC. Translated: CASSSQASYGYTF.

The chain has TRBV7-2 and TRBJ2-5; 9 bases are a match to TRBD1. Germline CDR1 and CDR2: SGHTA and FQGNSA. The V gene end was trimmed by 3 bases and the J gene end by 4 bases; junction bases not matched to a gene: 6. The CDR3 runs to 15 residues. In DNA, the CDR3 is TGTGCCAGCAGCTTTGGGACAGGGAAAGTAGAGACCCAGTACTTC. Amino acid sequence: CASSFGTGKVETQYF. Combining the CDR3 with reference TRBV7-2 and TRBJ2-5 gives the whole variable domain GAGVSQSPSNKVTEKGKDVELRCDPISGHTALYWYRQSLGQGLEFLIYFQGNSAPDKSGLPSDRFSAERTGGSVSTLTIQRTQQEDSAVYLCASSFGTGKVETQYFGPGTRLLVL.

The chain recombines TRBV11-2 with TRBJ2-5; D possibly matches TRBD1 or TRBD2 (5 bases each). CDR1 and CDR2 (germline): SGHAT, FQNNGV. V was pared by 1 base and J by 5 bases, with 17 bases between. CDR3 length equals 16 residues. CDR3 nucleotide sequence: TGTGCCAGCAGCTTAGGTGGGACCGCCCCCCGGGAGACCCAGTACTTC. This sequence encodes CASSLGGTAPRETQYF. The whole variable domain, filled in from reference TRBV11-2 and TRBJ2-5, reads EAGVAQSPRYKIIEKRQSVAFWCNPISGHATLYWYQQILGQGPKLLIQFQNNGVVDDSQLPKDRFSAERLKGVDSTLKIQPAKLEDSAVYLCASSLGGTAPRETQYFGPGTRLLVL.

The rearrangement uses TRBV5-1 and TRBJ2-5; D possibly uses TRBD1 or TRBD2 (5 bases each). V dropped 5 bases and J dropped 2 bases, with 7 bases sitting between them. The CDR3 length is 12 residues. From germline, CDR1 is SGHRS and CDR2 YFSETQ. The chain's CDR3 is CASRWGQETQYF. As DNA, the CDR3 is TGCGCCAGCAGGTGGGGGCAAGAGACCCAGTACTTC.

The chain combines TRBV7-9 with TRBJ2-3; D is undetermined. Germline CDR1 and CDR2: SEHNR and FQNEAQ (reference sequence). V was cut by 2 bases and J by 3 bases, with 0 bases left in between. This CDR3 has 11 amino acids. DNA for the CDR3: TGTGCCAGCAGCTTAACAGATACGCAGTATTTT. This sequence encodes CASSLTDTQYF.

For the CDR3, the DNA is TGTGCCAGCAGTTTAGAGTACAGGGCTCAGCCCCAGCATTTT. Translating gives CASSLEYRAQPQHF. The chain employs TRBV28 and TRBJ1-5; D possibly corresponds to TRBD1 (6 bases). Germline V gene sequence: CDR1 MDHEN, CDR2 SYDVKM. V was shortened by 2 bases and J by 6 bases, with 11 bases between the two germline ends. The CDR3 sequence is 14 residues long.

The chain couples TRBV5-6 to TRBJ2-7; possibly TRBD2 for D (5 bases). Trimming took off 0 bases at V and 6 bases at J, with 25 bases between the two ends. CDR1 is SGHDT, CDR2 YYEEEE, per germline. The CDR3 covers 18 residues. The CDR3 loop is CASSLGLGVRYRGSEQYF. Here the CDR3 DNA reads TGTGCCAGCAGCTTGGGCCTTGGTGTTAGGTACCGGGGATCCGAGCAGTACTTC.

The CDR3 DNA reads TGTGCCAGCAGCGTAGGACAGGGCGGCAATCAGCCCCAGCATTTT. It specifies CASSVGQGGNQPQHF. The chain links TRBV9 to TRBJ1-5; the match to TRBD1 covers 7 bases. There are 15 residues in the CDR3. V shed 0 bases and J 2 bases; nucleotides not matched to a gene: 2. Germline V lookup: CDR1 SGDLS, CDR2 YYNGEE.

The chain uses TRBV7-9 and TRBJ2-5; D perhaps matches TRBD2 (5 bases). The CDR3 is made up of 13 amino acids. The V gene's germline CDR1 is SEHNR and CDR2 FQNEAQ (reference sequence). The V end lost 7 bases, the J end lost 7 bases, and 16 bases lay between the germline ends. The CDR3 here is CASTHGADPTQYF. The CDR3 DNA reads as TGTGCCAGCACCCATGGAGCGGACCCGACCCAGTACTTC.

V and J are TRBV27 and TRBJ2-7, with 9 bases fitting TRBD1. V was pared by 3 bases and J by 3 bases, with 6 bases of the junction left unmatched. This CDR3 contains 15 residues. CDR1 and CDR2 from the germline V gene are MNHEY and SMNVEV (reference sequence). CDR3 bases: TGTGCCAGCAGTTTCGAAGGGACAGGGCTCTACGAGCAGTACTTC. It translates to CASSFEGTGLYEQYF.

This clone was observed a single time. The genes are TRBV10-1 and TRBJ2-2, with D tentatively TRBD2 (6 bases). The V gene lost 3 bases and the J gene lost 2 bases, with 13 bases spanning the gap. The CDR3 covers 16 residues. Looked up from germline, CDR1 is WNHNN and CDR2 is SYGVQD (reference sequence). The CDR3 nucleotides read TGCGCCAGCAGTGATGTAAGCGGGCGAAACACCGGGGAGCTGTTTTTT. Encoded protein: CASSDVSGRNTGELFF.

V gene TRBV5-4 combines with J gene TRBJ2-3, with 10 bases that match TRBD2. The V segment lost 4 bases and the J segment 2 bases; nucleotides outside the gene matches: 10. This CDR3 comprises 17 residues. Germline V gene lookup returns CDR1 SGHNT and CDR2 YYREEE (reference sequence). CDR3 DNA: TGTGCCAGCAGCCAACGCGATAGCGGGGGGCTCACAGATACGCAGTATTTT. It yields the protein CASSQRDSGGLTDTQYF.

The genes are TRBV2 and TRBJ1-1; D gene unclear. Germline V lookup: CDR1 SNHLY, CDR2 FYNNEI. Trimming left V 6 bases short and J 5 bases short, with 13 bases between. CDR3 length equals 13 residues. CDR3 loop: CASRSGIGTEAFF. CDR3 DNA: TGTGCCAGCAGGAGCGGGATAGGGACTGAAGCTTTCTTT.

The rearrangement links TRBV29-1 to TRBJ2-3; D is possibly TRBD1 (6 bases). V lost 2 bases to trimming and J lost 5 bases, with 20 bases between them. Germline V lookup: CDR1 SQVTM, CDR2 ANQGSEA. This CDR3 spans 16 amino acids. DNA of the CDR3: TGCAGCGTTGAACATTACAGGGAAGTGGTCCGAGATACGCAGTATTTT. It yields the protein CSVEHYREVVRDTQYF.